This is a list of T cell receptor beta chains from one sample in a study of CD8 T cells in Susac syndrome. TCRdb passed the immunoSEQ multiplex PCR reads through MiXCR, listing each CDR3 protein once. The table includes about 130,000 distinct CDR3 sequences, roughly 94% detected once. Specimen: CD8+ T cells from PBMCs. The receptors were gathered from a human donor with Susac syndrome. The CDR3 runs from the conserved cysteine through the conserved F or W. A D gene is named only where the DNA matches it firmly. Where a row states a size, it is once, few, many or the class of an expanded clone; other rows omit it.

TRBV11-2,.,.,TRBJ2-7,TGTGCCAGCAGCTCAGGTCGACACTTATCGGGGTTCCACGAGCAGTACTTC,CASSSGRHLSGFHEQYF
TRBV25-1,TRBD1,.,TRBJ1-2,TGTGCCAGCAGTGACGAGGGAGGGGGCAGGATCTCCTATGGCTACACCTTC,CASSDEGGGRISYGYTF
TRBV7-9,.,.,TRBJ2-5,TGTGCCAGCAGCTTAGACCAGAAGCGGGACAACCAAGAGACCCAGTACTTC,CASSLDQKRDNQETQYF
TRBV6-2/TRBV6-3,TRBD1,.,TRBJ1-2,TGTGCCAGCAGTTACTCGAGGACAGGCGATGGCTACACCTTC,CASSYSRTGDGYTF
TRBV19,TRBD1,.,TRBJ1-1,TGTGCCAGTAGGCCGGGACAGGGGCTTCTGAACACTGAAGCTTTCTTT,CASRPGQGLLNTEAFF
TRBV27,.,.,TRBJ1-4,TGTGCCAGCAGTTTACGGCCGAGTGAAAAACTGTTTTTT,CASSLRPSEKLFF
TRBV25-1,TRBD1,.,TRBJ1-5,TGTGCCAGCAGTGGGACAGGGGCCTATCAGCCCCAGCATTTT,CASSGTGAYQPQHF
TRBV25-1,.,.,TRBJ2-7,TGTGCCAGCAGTAAGTCTCTGGGCATTCGTACCTACGAGCAGTACTTC,CASSKSLGIRTYEQYF
TRBV27,TRBD1,.,TRBJ2-1,TGTGCCAGCAACCTCAGACAGGGATCCTACAATGAGCAGTTCTTC,CASNLRQGSYNEQFF
TRBV12-3/TRBV12-4,.,.,TRBJ2-7,TGTGCCAGCAGTTTCGGGGTTCACGAGCAGTACTTC,CASSFGVHEQYF
TRBV20-1,TRBD2,.,TRBJ2-1,TGCAGTGCCCCCGGGACTAGCGGAGACAATGAGCAGTTCTTC,CSAPGTSGDNEQFF
TRBV21-1,.,.,TRBJ1-1,TGTGCCAGCAGCAAAACGGCCTCGGGGAGGGGGACTGAAGCTTTCTTT,CASSKTASGRGTEAFF
TRBV9,.,.,TRBJ2-7,TGTGCCAGCAGCGTAGAGGCAGAATACTACGAGCAGTACTTC,CASSVEAEYYEQYF
TRBV11-2,.,.,TRBJ1-2,TGTGCCAGCACCTCGGTCGTTTTGGGAGGCTACACCTTC,CASTSVVLGGYTF
TRBV4-1,TRBD2,.,TRBJ2-7,TGCGCCAGCAGCCCAACCGCGGGACTACCCACCTACGAGCAGTACTTC,CASSPTAGLPTYEQYF
TRBV6-5,.,once,TRBJ2-1,TGTGCCAGCAGTTACGGGGACCGTAAGCAGTTCTTC,CASSYGDRKQFF
TRBV20-1,.,.,TRBJ2-1,TGCAGTGCCGACTCGGGAGACCTATACAATGAGCAGTTCTTC,CSADSGDLYNEQFF
TRBV12-3/TRBV12-4,.,.,TRBJ2-4,TGTGCCAGCAGTCCCCGGGTAGTCTACCGGGGCATTCAGTACTTC,CASSPRVVYRGIQYF
TRBV7-6,TRBD2,.,TRBJ2-1,TGTGCCAGCAGCTTAGATTTATTGACTAGCGGGTCCAATGAGCAGTTCTTC,CASSLDLLTSGSNEQFF
TRBV2,.,once,TRBJ1-5,TGTGCCAGCAGTATACCCTCGGGTCAGCCCCAGCATTTT,CASSIPSGQPQHF
TRBV7-2,TRBD1,.,TRBJ1-5,TGTGCCAGCAGCTTCCTTGACAGGGTCAGGAATCAGCCCCAGCATTTT,CASSFLDRVRNQPQHF
TRBV25-1,.,few,TRBJ2-7,TGTGCCAGCAGTGAGTACGAGCAGTACTTC,CASSEYEQYF